This T cell receptor (beta chain) was sequenced for a study of beta chain features in type 1 diabetes (dated by TCRdb to the late 2010s). With regard to the full study: Patients and healthy donors did not differ in mean age, gender distribution, total cell number or subset yield. A total of 90 million to 130 million sorted cells were examined across all samples, and a strong correlation was observed between cell number per subset and RNA yield. Whereas all 30 or so donors provided naive and central memory subsets, regulatory and stem cell-like memory subsets were isolated from just 8 patients and roughly eight healthy donors. The study compared TCRB repertoires of sorted circulating CD4+ T cell subsets between recently diagnosed type 1 diabetes patients and matched healthy donors. Results and caveats for the whole study, not just this receptor: Because cDNA was sequenced instead of genomic DNA, activated cells with high expression could be over-represented, although the groups did not differ in activation or CD3 levels. In all four CD4+ subsets, TCRB CDR3 length was moderately but significantly shorter in type 1 diabetes patients. At VDJ recombination sites, type 1 diabetes patients had fewer insertions and more deleted nucleotides, which implies abnormalities in thymic rearrangement. HLA sub-analyses involved small numbers of individuals, so any influence of HLA type on TCRB rearrangement remained unresolved. Shorter templates might have been favored by PCR, but patient and control samples were amplified and corrected together, so both groups would have been affected equally by any skew. The naive, central memory and regulatory TCRB repertoires appeared to resemble one another more closely among patients than among healthy donors.

From each donor, a single peripheral blood sample of approximately 120 mL on average was drawn into heparinised tubes. A BD FACSAria II was used to sort naive, central memory, regulatory and stem cell-like memory CD4+ T cells with a panel that included CD45RO, CCR7, CD25, CD127, CD95 and CD27. All sorted populations exceeded 98% purity. Right away, PBMCs were isolated by Lymphoprep density gradient centrifugation and were stained directly, with no culture step. So that batch effects would be minimized, each experiment stained and sorted samples in pairs, pairing one healthy donor with one patient. In the germline V gene (reference sequence), CDR1 corresponds to SEHNR and CDR2 to FQNEAQ. Taken from cysteine to phenylalanine, the CDR3 has 13 residues. The kept DNA is CDR3 alone, 39 bases in frame from the first base. V and J are trimmed by 5 bases and 4 bases, and the gene matches miss 5 bases of the junction.

To note about this clone: No antigen is known for it. Per-base qualities were not stored, and no clone one base away is much larger.

All of the isolated RNA was reverse transcribed with the High Capacity cDNA Reverse Transcription Kit, so expressed TCRB transcripts were sequenced. Deep immunoSEQ sequencing was applied to naive, central memory and regulatory T cell samples, giving an average of roughly 3.5 million total reads per sample. Sorted cells were lysed in RLT buffer and RNA was extracted with DNase-treated RNeasy Micro or Mini kits, depending on cell number. To prevent cross-contamination, each cell subset was processed individually, whereas patient and healthy donor samples were processed jointly. TCRB sequences were amplified from cDNA with the immunoSEQ multiplex PCR, producing 87-bp fragments spanning the CDR3 region. Sequencing of the amplicons was done on the Illumina HiSeq platform. Processing in the source paper ran as follows. Synthetic template baselines were used to correct PCR bias computationally, reads within Hamming distance 2 were collapsed, and singletons that could not be merged were discarded. Reads were aligned against IMGT so that V, D and J genes, CDR3 length and insertions or deletions at six rearrangement sites could be assigned. Clonotype counts were normalized to sorted cell number within each subset before computing true diversity and Gini coefficients with the tcR R package. The overlap coefficient, calculated on TCRB nucleotide sequences, was used to quantify repertoire sharing. Out-of-frame TCRB sequences from naive cells were analyzed as a proxy for the pre-selection repertoire. TCRdb re-hosts the immuneACCESS table, in-frame sequences only. Its copies lack some clones; in the studies checked, an unresolved V gene accounts for under half of them, and the cause for the rest is not known. The DNA gave D and trimming, while V, J and clone size come from that table. The sample contains around 300,000 clones, approximately 10% of them found a single time. About 0.015% of the sample comes from the top ten.

The sequence derives from a woman younger than 45 in good health. The chain employs TRBV7-9 and TRBJ2-7; 7 bases in the middle match TRBD1. The sample was naive CD4+ T cells from blood. Interpreted using the paper, the cell subset or site label stands for: true naive CD4+ T cells. The sequence in DNA is TGTGCCAGCAGCATGTCGGACAGGTACGAGCAGTACTTC. Its product reads: CASSMSDRYEQYF. Full variable domain (CDR3 extended with the reference TRBV7-9 and TRBJ2-7 proteins): DTGVSQNPRHKITKRGQNVTFRCDPISEHNRLYWYRQTLGQGPEFLTYFQNEAQLEKSRLLSDRFSAERPKGSFSTLEIQRTEQGDSAMYLCASSMSDRYEQYFGPGTRLTVT.